This TCR beta chain was recorded in a study of blood T cells in healthy people across ages (dated by TCRdb to about 2015). Study-wide context: In model experiments, roughly one uniquely barcoded TCR beta cDNA molecule per two T cells was captured by template switching. Using deep sequencing normalized with unique cDNA molecular identifiers, the study measured how TCR beta repertoire diversity changes with age. The donors were divided into four age groups: young (average about 15 years), middle-aged (roughly 42), aged (about 62) and long-lived (around 80). To avoid experimental bias, donors of different ages were distributed randomly across sequencing lanes. The study analyzed two additional independent replicas of 1 million unique cDNA reads from the same blood draw for two donors, one aged 18 to 29 and one aged 80 or older.

The approximately 40 donors, aged roughly 6 to 100 years, were systemically healthy Caucasian individuals from Russia. Approximately 9.7 milliliters of peripheral blood were drawn from each donor into EDTA-treated Vacutainer tubes. PBMCs were isolated by Ficoll-Paque density-gradient centrifugation, with at least 6 million obtained per sample. Total RNA was extracted from PBMCs with Trizol reagent, with at least 6 micrograms obtained per sample. Naive CD45RAhigh/CD27high T cell percentages were measured by flow cytometry on a PBMC aliquot from every donor. Findings and caveats that apply to the study as a whole: Estimates of total diversity based on one million sequenced T cells were regarded as lower bounds and as underestimates. Bulk unsorted PBMC profiling prevented conclusive comparison of naive and antigen-experienced compartments. As age increased, observed TCR beta diversity per million T cells dropped in a roughly linear way, and a significant reduction was already evident by age 40. Compared with the aged group, the long-lived group had more naive CD4+ T cells, fewer expanded clones and increased TCR diversity, a pattern suggesting age selection. A strong correlation was found between observed TCR beta diversity and the percentage of naive T cells measured by flow cytometry. Because donor CMV infection status was unknown, age-related changes in expanded clonotypes were potentially confounded.

Its CDR3 holds 12 amino acids, cysteine through phenylalanine. Only the CDR3 region is kept as DNA, spanning 36 bases read in frame from base 1. Sequences MNHEY (CDR1) and SVGEGT (CDR2) are obtained from the germline V gene. V and J are truncated by 10 bases and 4 bases respectively, leaving an intervening sequence of 14 bases. Of note for this clonotype: No cognate antigen has been identified for it. Per-nucleotide qualities are absent, and no much larger clonotype sits a single base away.

The library was generated by 5' RACE. Sequencing used an Illumina HiSeq 2500. A second PCR of 7 to 11 cycles was run with a J-beta primer mix and a sample-barcoded 5' primer. A template-switch 5' adaptor carrying 12 random nucleotides introduced a unique molecular identifier onto each TCR beta cDNA molecule. Each sample yielded at least 3 million CDR3-containing paired-end reads. First-strand cDNA was synthesized from all RNA with the Mint cDNA synthesis kit, primed by a TRBC-specific oligonucleotide. Following uracil-DNA glycosylase treatment, a first 18-cycle PCR with universal primers M1SS and BC2_uni_R was performed on all cDNA. The authors' analysis ran thus. Normalization of each sample was performed by random selection of 1 million high-quality reads, each carrying a distinct molecular identifier. Instead of being binned into consensus sequences, reads that shared molecular identifiers were thrown out. MiTCR, run with a Q25 quality threshold and the strictest error-elimination algorithm, handled CDR3 identification, clonotype clustering and error correction. A nonparametric unseen species model with Euler transformation was used to estimate a lower bound on total TCR beta diversity. The public reads were reanalyzed by TCRdb: fastp trimming at Q25, MiXCR alignment, in-frame beta chains only. Rows with a matching CDR3 protein are joined into one entry that keeps the most common DNA and genes. TCRdb, rather than the study authors, made the V and J calls. A total of fewer than 1,000,000 distinct CDR3 sequences appear in this sample, more than 40% of them only once. Approximately 20% of the sample is in the top ten clones.

The sample was blood. The TCR was taken from a man aged 55 to 69 in good health. Recombination linked TRBV6-2 or TRBV6-3 to TRBJ2-7, with TRBD1 tentatively as D gene (5 bases match). The nucleotides are TGTGCCACCTCCTCGACAGTGTACGAGCAGTACTTC. Translated, it gives CATSSTVYEQYF.